The subject of this entry is one T cell receptor beta chain. The antigen is not known. These data belong to a study of OX40 agonist ivuxolimab in advanced cancers. Study as a whole: Averaging roughly 60 years in age, with a range of about 23 to 79, the cohort was 82.7% male. The study's findings and limits: Expanded peripheral T-cell antigen specificity went undetermined. Mean expanded clone counts were higher in CD8+ than CD4+ T cells.

The table came from immunoSEQ multiplex PCR; TCRdb's copy has only in-frame clones and leaves some out. Of some 150,000 clones listed, less than 95% are singletons. Trimming left V 3 bases short and J 10 bases short, with 24 bases between. The germline gives CDR1 MGHDK, CDR2 SYGVNS. This CDR3 is 16 amino acids long. Blood sampling took place at baseline, cycle 4 day 1, and cycle 7 day 1. This clonotype was sampled from an adult with an advanced solid tumor such as melanoma, head and neck, liver or kidney cancer. Sequences were derived from CD4+ or CD8+ T cells sorted from blood, sampled in a trial of the OX40 agonist ivuxolimab. The rearrangement uses TRBV25-1 and TRBJ1-1, with D possibly TRBD1 on 5 matching bases. In nucleotides, the CDR3 is TGTGCCAGCAGTGATGCAGGGACCTTTACCTCACGGGGAGCTTTCTTT. Amino acids: CASSDAGTFTSRGAFF.